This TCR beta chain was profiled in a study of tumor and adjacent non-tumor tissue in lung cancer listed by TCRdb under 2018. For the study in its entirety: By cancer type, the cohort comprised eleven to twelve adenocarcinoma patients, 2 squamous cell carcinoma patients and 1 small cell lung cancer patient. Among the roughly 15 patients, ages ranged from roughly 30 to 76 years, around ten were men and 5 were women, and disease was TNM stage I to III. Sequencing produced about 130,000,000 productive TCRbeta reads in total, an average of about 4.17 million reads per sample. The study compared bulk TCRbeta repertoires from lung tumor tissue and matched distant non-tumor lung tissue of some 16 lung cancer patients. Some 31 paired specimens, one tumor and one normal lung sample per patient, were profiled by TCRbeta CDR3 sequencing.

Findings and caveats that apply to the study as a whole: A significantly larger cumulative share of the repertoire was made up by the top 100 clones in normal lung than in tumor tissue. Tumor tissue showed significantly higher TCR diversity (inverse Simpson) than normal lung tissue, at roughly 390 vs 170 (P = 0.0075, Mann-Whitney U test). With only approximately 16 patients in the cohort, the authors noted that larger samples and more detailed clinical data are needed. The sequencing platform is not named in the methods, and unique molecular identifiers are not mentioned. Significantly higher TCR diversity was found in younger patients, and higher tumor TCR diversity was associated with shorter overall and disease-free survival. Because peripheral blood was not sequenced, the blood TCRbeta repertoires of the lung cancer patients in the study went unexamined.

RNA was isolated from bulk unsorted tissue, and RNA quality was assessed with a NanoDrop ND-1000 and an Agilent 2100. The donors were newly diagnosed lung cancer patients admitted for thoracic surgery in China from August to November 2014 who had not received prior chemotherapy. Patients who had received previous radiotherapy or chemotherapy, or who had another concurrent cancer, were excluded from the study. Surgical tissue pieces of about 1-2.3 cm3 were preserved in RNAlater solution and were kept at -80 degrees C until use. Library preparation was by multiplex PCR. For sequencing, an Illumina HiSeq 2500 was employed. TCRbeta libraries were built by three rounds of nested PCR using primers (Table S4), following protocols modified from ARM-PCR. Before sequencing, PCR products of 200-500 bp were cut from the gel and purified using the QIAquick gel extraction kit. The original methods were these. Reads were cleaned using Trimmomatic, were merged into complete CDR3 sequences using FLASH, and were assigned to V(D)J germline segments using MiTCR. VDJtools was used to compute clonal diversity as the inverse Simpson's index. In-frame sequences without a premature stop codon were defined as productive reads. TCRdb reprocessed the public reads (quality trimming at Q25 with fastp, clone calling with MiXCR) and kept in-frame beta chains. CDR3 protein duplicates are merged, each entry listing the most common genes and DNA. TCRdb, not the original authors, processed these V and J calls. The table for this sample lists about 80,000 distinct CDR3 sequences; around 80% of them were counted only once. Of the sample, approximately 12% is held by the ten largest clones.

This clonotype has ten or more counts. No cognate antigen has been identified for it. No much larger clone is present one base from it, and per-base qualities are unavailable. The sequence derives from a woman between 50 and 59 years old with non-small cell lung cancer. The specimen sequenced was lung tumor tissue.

The CDR3 protein sequence reads: CSARDPGQGNTGELFF. The DNA sequence is given as TGCAGTGCTAGAGATCCGGGACAGGGTAACACCGGGGAGCTGTTTTTT. The sequence is built from TRBV20-1 and TRBJ2-2; the central 9 bases match TRBD1. There are 16 amino acids in the CDR3, from cysteine to phenylalanine inclusive. Kept here is only the CDR3 DNA, which spans 48 bases and is read in frame from base 1. V ends up 0 bases short and J 2 bases short, with an unmatched junction base count of 4. The CDR1 and CDR2 encoded by the germline V gene (reference sequence) are DFQATT and SNEGSKA.